The 21 T cell receptor beta chains given below trace back to one sample, sequenced in a study of Graves' ophthalmopathy and Graves' hyperthyroidism. Amplified material comprised TCR beta CDR3 regions derived from RNA transcripts. Following a first-round RT-PCR that used HTBI primers, a second-round multiplex PCR was carried out. TCRdb passed the multiplex PCR reads through MiXCR, listing each CDR3 protein once. The sample has 200,000 to 300,000 distinct CDR3 sequences, around 45% seen once. The sample comprised peripheral blood. All receptors come from an adult man with Graves' ophthalmopathy.

Comments on this clonotype: A read error may be the cause here, since a much bigger clone is one base away. V is TRBV29-1 and J is TRBJ1-4, with D unresolved. The CDR3 consists of 13 residues. Per germline, CDR1 SQVTM and CDR2 ANQGSEA. CDR3: CSVDVADSEELFF. The CDR3 DNA sequence: TGCAGCGTTGATGTGGCAGATTCTGAAGAACTGTTTTTT.

This clonotype was found a few times. This chain links TRBV11-2 with TRBJ1-2; D gene ambiguous. Trimming cost V 0 bases and J 0 bases, with 5 bases left between them. Germline V gene lookup returns CDR1 SGHAT and CDR2 FQNNGV. There are 14 residues in the CDR3. The CDR3 sequence is CASSLEPTNYGYTF. The CDR3 DNA reads TGTGCCAGCAGCTTAGAACCTACTAACTATGGCTACACCTTC.

This clonotype was counted only a few times. V and J are TRBV9 and TRBJ2-7; 9 positions match TRBD2. The CDR3 has 14 amino acids. Per the germline V gene, CDR1 is SGDLS and CDR2 is YYNGEE. Unmatched junction bases numbered 5, after V lost 3 bases and J lost 4 bases. CDR3 sequence: CASSGSGGGYEQYF. In DNA form, the CDR3 reads TGTGCCAGCAGCGGTAGCGGGGGTGGATACGAGCAGTACTTC.

This chain links TRBV20-1 with TRBJ2-3; TRBD2 agrees at 9 bases. Germline CDR1 reads DFQATT; CDR2 reads SNEGSKA (reference sequence). This CDR3 region has 16 residues. With V trimmed by 6 bases and J by 6 bases, 16 bases remained unmatched. CDR3 DNA: TGCAGTGCCCCAAAGGGCCTAGCGGGGCAGCGGGATACGCAGTATTTT. Its protein product is CSAPKGLAGQRDTQYF.

The chain carries TRBV5-1 and TRBJ1-2; D call uncertain. Germline-derived CDR1 and CDR2 are SGHRS and YFSETQ. V gave up 6 bases and J gave up 2 bases, with 11 bases separating them. The CDR3 is 13 amino acids. The CDR3: CASTPSDNYGYTF. CDR3 DNA: TGCGCCAGCACCCCCTCGGACAACTATGGCTACACCTTC.

The gene calls are TRBV7-9 and TRBJ2-7, with a possible D match to TRBD2 (5 bases). The germline V gene has CDR1 SEHNR and CDR2 FQNEAQ (reference sequence). CDR3 length: 15 amino acids. V lost 5 bases and J 4 bases, leaving 18 bases between the germline ends. In DNA form, the CDR3 reads TGTGCCAGCAGCGCCAGGTCCGGGGTGGGGTACGAGCAGTACTTC. Its protein is CASSARSGVGYEQYF.

In the case of this clonotype: A junction end diverges from the germline sequence, so it may reflect a read error. The J gene is TRBJ1-2, the V gene TRBV24-1; D may be TRBD1 (6 bases). There are 16 residues in the CDR3. Per the germline V gene, CDR1 is KGHDR and CDR2 is SFDVKD. CDR3 protein: CASSLAAQGLSYGYTF. The CDR3 region has the DNA TGTGCCAGCAGTTTAGCCGCACAGGGACTTAGCTATGGCTACACCTTC.

The J gene is TRBJ2-3, the V gene TRBV29-1, with TRBD2 identical over 9 bases. Germline V gene lookup returns CDR1 SQVTM and CDR2 ANQGSEA. V shed 4 bases, J shed 6 bases, and the junction held 8 bases outside the gene matches. The CDR3 spans 14 residues. CDR3 nucleotides: TGCAGCGTTGGGGGCGGGAGGGGAATGGATACGCAGTATTTT. This translates into CSVGGGRGMDTQYF.

V is TRBV29-1 and J is TRBJ2-7, with D perhaps given as TRBD1 or TRBD2 (5 bases each). The CDR3 sequence is 17 residues long. Germline V CDR1 and CDR2: SQVTM, ANQGSEA. The V and J ends lost 0 bases and 2 bases respectively, with 20 bases between them. CDR3 DNA: TGCAGCGTTGAAGATCGGGCCGACGAGGGGCAACCCTACGAGCAGTACTTC. It encodes CSVEDRADEGQPYEQYF.

In regard to this clonotype: The missing conserved phenylalanine or tryptophan at the end of this CDR3 makes a read error likely. The chain couples TRBV29-1 to TRBJ1-6, with 10 bases aligning to TRBD1. Germline trimming cut 5 bases from V and 5 bases from J; bases unmatched to any gene: 3. CDR3 length: 14 residues. The germline CDR1 and CDR2 sequences are SQVTM and ANQGSEA. The CDR3 is CSVRQGANNSPLHL. In nucleotides, the CDR3 is TGCAGCGTTAGACAGGGGGCAAATAATTCACCCCTCCACCTT.

This clonotype was counted only a few times. The gene calls are TRBV2 and TRBJ2-5; the match to TRBD1 covers 8 bases. CDR3 length equals 11 residues. J was trimmed by 5 bases and V by 11 bases; bases with no gene match: 4. In germline, CDR1 is SNHLY, CDR2 FYNNEI. The CDR3 protein is CAGQGGETQYF. CDR3 sequence (DNA): TGTGCCGGACAGGGTGGGGAGACCCAGTACTTC.

The CDR3 spells CASRGVRNEKLFF. CDR3 in DNA: TGTGCCAGCCGCGGGGTCAGGAATGAAAAACTGTTTTTT. The rearrangement uses TRBV19 and TRBJ1-4; D unclear. Germline V CDR1 and CDR2: LNHDA, SQIVND (reference sequence). Trimming pared 9 bases from V and 5 bases from J, leaving 13 bases between. This CDR3 contains 13 residues.

This clonotype was found a few times. J is TRBJ2-5 and V is TRBV12-3 or TRBV12-4, with 7 positions matching TRBD2. V lost 5 bases to trimming and J lost 1 base; unmatched junction nucleotides: 10. The CDR3 loop spans 16 amino acids. CDR3 residues: CASSPPVWGGQETQYF. DNA of the CDR3: TGTGCCAGCAGTCCCCCGGTTTGGGGGGGCCAAGAGACCCAGTACTTC.

This clonotype was seen a handful of times. Sequence at one end of the junction differs from germline and may be a read error. The chain uses TRBV7-3 and TRBJ2-7; 7 positions match TRBD1. Germline V gives CDR1 SGHTA, CDR2 FQGTGA. CDR3 length: 15 amino acids. The CDR3 is CASSETGTVPHEQYF. CDR3 nucleotides: TGCGCCAGCAGTGAGACGGGGACAGTACCTCACGAGCAGTACTTC.

This clonotype was picked up a small number of times. The V and J genes are TRBV13 and TRBJ1-6, with no clear D. Germline CDR1 PRHDT, CDR2 FYEKMQ (reference sequence). Trimming removed 5 bases at V and 10 bases at J, with 15 bases between. The CDR3 covers 14 residues. Here the CDR3 reads CASSPAPAGSPLHF. In nucleotides, the CDR3 is TGTGCCAGCAGCCCAGCCCCCGCGGGCTCACCCCTCCACTTT.

Concerning this clonotype itself: A much larger clone sits a single nucleotide away, making a read error possible. The rearrangement uses TRBV20-1 and TRBJ1-2; no reliable D call. Trimming left V 1 base short and J 2 bases short, with 5 bases between. This CDR3 has 12 residues. Per germline, CDR1 DFQATT and CDR2 SNEGSKA (reference sequence). Here the CDR3 reads CSARGRNYGYTF. In DNA form, the CDR3 reads TGCAGTGCTAGAGGGAGAAACTATGGCTACACCTTC.

The genes are TRBV10-3 and TRBJ2-7; maybe TRBD1 (7 bases). From germline, CDR1 is ENHRY and CDR2 SYGVKD. V lost 2 bases to trimming and J lost 0 bases, with 11 bases between them. This CDR3 region has 15 residues. The CDR3 protein is CAISEVQGGSYEQYF. CDR3 DNA: TGTGCCATCAGTGAGGTCCAGGGGGGCTCCTACGAGCAGTACTTC.

Concerning this clonotype: One end of the junction varies from germline; a read error may be responsible. The chain couples TRBV7-2 to TRBJ2-5; 10 bases fit TRBD2. Germline V CDR1 and CDR2: SGHTA, FQGNSA. This CDR3 has 15 residues. The CDR3 sequence: CASSLAGALQETQYF. DNA of the CDR3: TGTGCCAGCAGCCTAGCGGGGGCTCTCCAAGAGACCCAGTACTTC.

The chain joins TRBV20-1 to TRBJ1-2; 7 bases are a match to TRBD1. Per germline, CDR1 DFQATT and CDR2 SNEGSKA (reference sequence). This CDR3 spans 13 amino acids. V shed 4 bases, J shed 0 bases, and the junction held 2 bases outside the gene matches. Here the CDR3 reads CSATGGPNYGYTF. The CDR3 DNA sequence: TGCAGTGCTACAGGGGGACCTAACTATGGCTACACCTTC.

The V gene is TRBV20-1, the J gene TRBJ1-1; D may be TRBD1 (6 bases). The CDR3 runs 15 residues. Germline CDR1 reads DFQATT; CDR2 reads SNEGSKA (reference sequence). V was pared by 1 base and J by 1 base, with 13 bases between. CDR3 bases: TGCAGTGCTAGAGGTCAACAGGGACGGAACACTGAAGCTTTCTTT. Protein: CSARGQQGRNTEAFF.

The table lists this clonotype with many counts. The rearrangement links TRBV24-1 to TRBJ2-6, with D hard to call. Per germline, CDR1 KGHDR and CDR2 SFDVKD. The CDR3 is 15 residues long. The V gene lost 9 bases and the J gene lost 0 bases, with 11 bases spanning the gap. The DNA of the CDR3 is TGTGCCACCGGCGTGGTAAGCTCTGGGGCCAACGTCCTGACTTTC. The encoded protein is CATGVVSSGANVLTF.